This T cell receptor beta chain was sequenced in a study of blood T cell repertoires in COVID-19. On the study more broadly: PBMCs, B-cell-depleted T cells, or T cells provided the cDNA or gDNA that made up the material.

CDR1 and CDR2 (germline): LNHDA, SQIVND (reference sequence). There are 22 residues in the CDR3. J gave up 0 bases and V 4 bases, and 17 bases lay outside the gene matches. Under the authors' procedure: Reference gene primer amplification yielded estimated nucleated cell counts. Measured with immunoSEQ multiplex PCR; TCRdb has only the in-frame clones, and not every one. From that table come the V and J calls and clone size; the DNA was used to work out D and trimming. Here the sample spans 97,000 or so clones, over 75% being singletons. The receptor comes from a man aged 45-65 years with acute or convalescent COVID-19. This rearrangement joins TRBV19 to TRBJ2-1; the match to TRBD2 covers 14 bases. Sequenced input: peripheral blood. The CDR3 DNA reads as TGTGCCAGTAGTAAAACCGGGTCATCGCTGGGACTAGCGGGAGCCTCCTACAATGAGCAGTTCTTC. It is translated as CASSKTGSSLGLAGASYNEQFF.